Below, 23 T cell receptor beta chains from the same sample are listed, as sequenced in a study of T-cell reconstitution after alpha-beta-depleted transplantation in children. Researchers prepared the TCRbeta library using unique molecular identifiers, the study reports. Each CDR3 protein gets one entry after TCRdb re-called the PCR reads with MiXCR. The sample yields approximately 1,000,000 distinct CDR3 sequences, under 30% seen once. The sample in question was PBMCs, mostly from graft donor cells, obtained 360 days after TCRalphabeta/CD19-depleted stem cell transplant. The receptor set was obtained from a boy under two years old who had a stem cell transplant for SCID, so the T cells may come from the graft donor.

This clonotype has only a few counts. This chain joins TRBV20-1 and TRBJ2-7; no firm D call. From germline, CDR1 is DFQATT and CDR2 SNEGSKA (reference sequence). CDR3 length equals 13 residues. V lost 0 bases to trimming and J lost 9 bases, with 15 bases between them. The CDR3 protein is CSARDFWVARQYF. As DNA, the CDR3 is TGCAGTGCTAGAGATTTCTGGGTAGCCAGGCAGTACTTC.

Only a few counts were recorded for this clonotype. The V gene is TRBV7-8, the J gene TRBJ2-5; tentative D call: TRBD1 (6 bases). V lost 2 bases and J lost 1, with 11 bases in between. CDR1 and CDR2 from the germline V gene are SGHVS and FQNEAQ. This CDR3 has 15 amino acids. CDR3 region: CASSLPRQVQETQYF. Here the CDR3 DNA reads TGTGCCAGCAGCTTACCACGACAGGTCCAAGAGACCCAGTACTTC.

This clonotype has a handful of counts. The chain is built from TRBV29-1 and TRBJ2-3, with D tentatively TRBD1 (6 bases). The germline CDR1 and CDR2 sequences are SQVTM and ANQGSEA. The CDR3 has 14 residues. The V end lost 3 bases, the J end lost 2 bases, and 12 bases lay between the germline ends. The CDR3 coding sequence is TGCAGCGTTGACCCAGGGGCCAACACAGATACGCAGTATTTT. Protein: CSVDPGANTDTQYF.

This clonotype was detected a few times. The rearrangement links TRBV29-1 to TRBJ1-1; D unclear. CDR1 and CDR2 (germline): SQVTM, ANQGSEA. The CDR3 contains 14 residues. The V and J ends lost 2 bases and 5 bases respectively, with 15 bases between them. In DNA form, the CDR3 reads TGCAGCGTTGAACTTGAGTTGGGCCGAACTGAAGCTTTCTTT. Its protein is CSVELELGRTEAFF.

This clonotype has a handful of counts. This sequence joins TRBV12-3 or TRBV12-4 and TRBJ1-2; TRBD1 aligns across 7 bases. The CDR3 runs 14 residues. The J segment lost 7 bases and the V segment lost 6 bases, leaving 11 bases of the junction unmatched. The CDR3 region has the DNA TGTGCCAGCAGCCTCAGAACAGGGGATGGTGGCTACACCTTC. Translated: CASSLRTGDGGYTF.

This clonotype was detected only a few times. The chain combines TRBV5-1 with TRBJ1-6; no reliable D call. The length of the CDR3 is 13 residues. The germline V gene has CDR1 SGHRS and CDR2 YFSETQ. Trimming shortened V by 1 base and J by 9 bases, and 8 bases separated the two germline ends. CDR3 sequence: CASSLTVISPLHF. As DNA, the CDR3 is TGCGCCAGCAGCTTGACAGTTATTTCACCCCTCCACTTT.

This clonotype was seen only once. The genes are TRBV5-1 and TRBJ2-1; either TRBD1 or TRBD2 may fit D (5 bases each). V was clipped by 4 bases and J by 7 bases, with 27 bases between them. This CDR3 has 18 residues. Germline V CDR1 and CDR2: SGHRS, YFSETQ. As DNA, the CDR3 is TGCGCCAGCAGCCCCCTCGAGAGGGGACGAACATTCAATAATGAGCAGTTCTTC. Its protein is CASSPLERGRTFNNEQFF.

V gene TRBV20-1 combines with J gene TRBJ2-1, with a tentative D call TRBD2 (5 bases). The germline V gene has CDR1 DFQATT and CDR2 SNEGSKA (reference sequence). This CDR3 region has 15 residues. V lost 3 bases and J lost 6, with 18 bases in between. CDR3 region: CSARVGSGSGNEQFF. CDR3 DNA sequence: TGCAGTGCTAGGGTGGGGTCGGGCAGCGGCAATGAGCAGTTCTTC.

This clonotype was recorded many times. The DNA for the CDR3 is TGTGCCAGCAGGAGTAGCGGCTCCTACAATGAGCAGTTCTTC. Amino acid sequence: CASRSSGSYNEQFF. The rearrangement links TRBV6-1 to TRBJ2-1, with D tentatively TRBD2 (6 bases). This CDR3 is built from 14 residues. CDR1 is MNHNS and CDR2 is SASEGT in the germline V gene. V lost 6 bases, J lost 0 bases, and 9 bases lay in between.

The CDR3 DNA is TGTGCCAGCAGCCATGTCAGTTCGGAGGGCGAGCAGTACTTC. It translates to CASSHVSSEGEQYF. The chain employs TRBV7-2 and TRBJ2-7; D perhaps matches TRBD2 (6 bases). This CDR3 contains 14 residues. Germline loops: CDR1 SGHTA, CDR2 FQGNSA. Trimming took off 5 bases at V and 6 bases at J, with 17 bases between the two ends.

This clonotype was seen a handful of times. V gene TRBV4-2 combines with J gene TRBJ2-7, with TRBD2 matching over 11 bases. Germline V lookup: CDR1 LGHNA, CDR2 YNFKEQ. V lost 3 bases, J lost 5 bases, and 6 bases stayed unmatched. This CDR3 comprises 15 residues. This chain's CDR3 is CASSQISGGAHEQYF. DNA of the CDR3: TGTGCCAGCAGCCAGATTAGCGGGGGGGCCCACGAGCAGTACTTC.

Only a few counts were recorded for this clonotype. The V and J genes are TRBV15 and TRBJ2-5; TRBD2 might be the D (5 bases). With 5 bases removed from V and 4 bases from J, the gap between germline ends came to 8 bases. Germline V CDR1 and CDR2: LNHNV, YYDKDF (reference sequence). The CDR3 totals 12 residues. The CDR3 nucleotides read TGTGCCACCAGCTTGGGAGCAGAGACCCAGTACTTC. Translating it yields CATSLGAETQYF.

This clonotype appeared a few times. As DNA, the CDR3 is TGTGCCAGCACTCTGTCCCGGTGGGACAGGGGCTTCAATGAGCAGTTCTTC. Its protein product is CASTLSRWDRGFNEQFF. The chain uses TRBV12-3 or TRBV12-4 and TRBJ2-1; TRBD1 agrees at 10 bases. This CDR3 comprises 17 residues. V was pared by 7 bases and J by 6 bases, with 15 bases of the junction left unmatched.

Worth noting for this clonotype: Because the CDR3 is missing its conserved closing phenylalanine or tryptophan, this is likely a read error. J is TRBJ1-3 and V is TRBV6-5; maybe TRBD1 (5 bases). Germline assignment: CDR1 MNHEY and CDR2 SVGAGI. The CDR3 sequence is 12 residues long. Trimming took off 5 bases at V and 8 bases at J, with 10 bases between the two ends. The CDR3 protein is CASSLDRDTIYC. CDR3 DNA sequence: TGTGCCAGCAGTCTAGACAGAGACACCATATATTGT.

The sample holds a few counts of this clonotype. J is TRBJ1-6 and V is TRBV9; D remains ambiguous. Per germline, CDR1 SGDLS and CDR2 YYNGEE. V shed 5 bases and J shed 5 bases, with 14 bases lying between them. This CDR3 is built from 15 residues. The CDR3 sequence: CASSETANHNSPLHF. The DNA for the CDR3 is TGTGCCAGCAGTGAAACAGCGAACCATAATTCACCCCTCCACTTT.

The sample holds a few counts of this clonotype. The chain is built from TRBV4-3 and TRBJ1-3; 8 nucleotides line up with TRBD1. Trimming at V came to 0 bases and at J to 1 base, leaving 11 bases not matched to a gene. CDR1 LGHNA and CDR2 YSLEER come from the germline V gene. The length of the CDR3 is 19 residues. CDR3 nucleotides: TGCGCCAGCAGCCAAGATTTGGGCAGGGGGCGCATTTCTGGAAACACCATATATTTT. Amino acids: CASSQDLGRGRISGNTIYF.

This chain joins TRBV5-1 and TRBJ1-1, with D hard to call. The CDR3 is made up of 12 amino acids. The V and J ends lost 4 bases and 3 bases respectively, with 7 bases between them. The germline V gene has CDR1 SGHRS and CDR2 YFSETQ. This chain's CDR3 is CASSLQDTEAFF. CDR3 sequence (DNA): TGCGCCAGCAGCCTTCAAGACACTGAAGCTTTCTTT.

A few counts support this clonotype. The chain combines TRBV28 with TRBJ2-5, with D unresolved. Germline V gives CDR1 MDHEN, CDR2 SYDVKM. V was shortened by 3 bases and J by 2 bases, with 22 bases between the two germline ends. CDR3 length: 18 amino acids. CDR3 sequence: CASSLVAGLGLGQETQYF. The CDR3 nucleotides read TGTGCCAGCAGTTTGGTGGCCGGCTTAGGGCTAGGGCAAGAGACCCAGTACTTC.

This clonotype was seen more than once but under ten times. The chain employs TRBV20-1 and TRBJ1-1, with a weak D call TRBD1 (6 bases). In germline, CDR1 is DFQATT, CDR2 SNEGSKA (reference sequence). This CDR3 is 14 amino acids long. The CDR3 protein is CSAFAGTKNTEAFF. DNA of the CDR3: TGCAGCGCCTTCGCCGGGACAAAGAACACTGAAGCTTTCTTT.

The CDR3 reads CASSLWQGDTDSNQPQHF. Here the CDR3 DNA reads TGTGCCAGCAGTTTATGGCAGGGGGACACAGATAGCAATCAGCCCCAGCATTTT. This chain uses TRBV12-3 or TRBV12-4 with TRBJ1-5, with 7 bases that match TRBD1. This CDR3 has 18 residues. J was trimmed by 0 bases and V by 2 bases; bases with no gene match: 10.

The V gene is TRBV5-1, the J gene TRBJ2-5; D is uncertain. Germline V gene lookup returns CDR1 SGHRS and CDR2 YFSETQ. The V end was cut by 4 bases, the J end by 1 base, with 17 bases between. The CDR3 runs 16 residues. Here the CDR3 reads CASSKAGNMFQETQYF. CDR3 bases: TGCGCCAGCAGCAAGGCCGGTAATATGTTCCAAGAGACCCAGTACTTC.

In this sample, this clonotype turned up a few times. The CDR3 here is CASSFWAPRYQETQYF. DNA for the CDR3: TGTGCCAGCAGCTTTTGGGCTCCGCGGTATCAAGAGACCCAGTACTTC. The V gene is TRBV7-2, the J gene TRBJ2-5; D is ambiguous. CDR3 size: 16 residues. CDR1 and CDR2 from the germline V gene are SGHTA and FQGNSA. The V end was cut by 3 bases, the J end by 2 bases, with 16 bases between.

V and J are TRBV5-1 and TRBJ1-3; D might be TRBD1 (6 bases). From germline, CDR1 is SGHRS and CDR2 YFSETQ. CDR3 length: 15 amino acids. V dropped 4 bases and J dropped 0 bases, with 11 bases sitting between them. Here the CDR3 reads CASSIGQPSGNTIYF. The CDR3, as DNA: TGCGCCAGCAGCATAGGACAGCCCTCTGGAAACACCATATATTTT.